These 5 T cell receptor beta chains share one sample of origin, sequenced in a study of CD8+ T cells in alopecia areata (dated by TCRdb to 2016 to 2018). The method behind the library was the immunoSEQ multiplex PCR assay. RNA was extracted from all samples and reverse transcribed into cDNA, which served as template for TCR sequencing. Sourced from immuneACCESS, this table was stored by TCRdb with only in-frame sequences that have V and J called. A share of the clones is absent; for the studies checked, an unresolved V gene accounts for under half, and the remainder has no known explanation. A total of roughly 200,000 clones appear in this sample, roughly 53% of them only once. 10% to 13% of the sample lies in the top ten. Sample time point, as interpreted from the label and publication: 24 weeks on oral tofacitinib. The intended sense of this specimen's treatment or condition label: oral pan-JAK inhibitor, 5-10 mg twice daily.

The input for sequencing was CD8+ T cells sorted from blood, taken at week 24, from a patient treated with tofacitinib. Every receptor here comes from a human donor with alopecia areata.

The chain links TRBV11-2 to TRBJ2-7; no firm D call. Germline lookup yields CDR1 SGHAT and CDR2 FQNNGV. Trimming took off 2 bases at V and 0 bases at J, with 8 bases between the two ends. The CDR3 covers 14 residues. CDR3 in DNA: TGTGCCAGCAGCTTAATCCCCAGCTCCTACGAGCAGTACTTC. This encodes CASSLIPSSYEQYF.

This clone appeared a single time. The CDR3 reads CAWSFTGNTEAFF. CDR3 DNA sequence: TGTGCCTGGAGTTTTACAGGGAACACTGAAGCTTTCTTT. V and J are TRBV30 and TRBJ1-1; D may be TRBD1 (5 bases). Germline CDR1 and CDR2: GTSNPN and SVGIG (reference sequence). V was shortened by 2 bases and J by 1 base, with 8 bases between the two germline ends. This CDR3 is built from 13 residues.

This sequence joins TRBV14 and TRBJ1-5; D not resolved. V lost 4 bases and J 4 bases, leaving 8 bases between the germline ends. From germline, CDR1 is SGHDN and CDR2 FVKESK. The CDR3 has 13 amino acids. The CDR3 nucleotides read TGTGCCAGCAGCCGGACCCTTAATCAGCCCCAGCATTTT. Translation gives CASSRTLNQPQHF.

The gene calls are TRBV10-1 and TRBJ2-3, with unresolved D. Per the germline V gene, CDR1 is WNHNN and CDR2 is SYGVQD (reference sequence). The CDR3 totals 14 residues. Trimming stripped 2 bases from V and 2 bases from J, with 8 bases between. The CDR3 protein is CASSETASTDTQYF. DNA for the CDR3: TGCGCCAGCAGTGAGACAGCTTCCACAGATACGCAGTATTTT.

The chain joins TRBV6-5 to TRBJ1-1; 10 bases align to TRBD1. This CDR3 is built from 15 residues. V shed 5 bases, J shed 0 bases, and the junction held 3 bases outside the gene matches. Germline V gene data show CDR1 as MNHEY and CDR2 as SVGAGI. CDR3 sequence reads: CASSRDRGVNTEAFF. DNA for the CDR3: TGTGCCAGCAGTAGGGACAGGGGAGTGAACACTGAAGCTTTCTTT.